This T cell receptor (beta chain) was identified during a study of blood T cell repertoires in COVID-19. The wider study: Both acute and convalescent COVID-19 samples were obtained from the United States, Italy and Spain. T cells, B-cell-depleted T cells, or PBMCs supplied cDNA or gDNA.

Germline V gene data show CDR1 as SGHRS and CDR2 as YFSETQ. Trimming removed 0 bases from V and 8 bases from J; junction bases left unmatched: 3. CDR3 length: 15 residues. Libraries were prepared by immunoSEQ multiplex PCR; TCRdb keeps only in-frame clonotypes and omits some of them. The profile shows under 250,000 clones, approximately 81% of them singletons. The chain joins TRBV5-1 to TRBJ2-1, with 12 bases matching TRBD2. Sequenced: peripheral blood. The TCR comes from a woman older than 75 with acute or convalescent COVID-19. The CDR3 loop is CASSLVSSGRDEQFF. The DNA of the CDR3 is TGCGCCAGCAGCTTGGTTTCTAGCGGGAGGGATGAGCAGTTCTTC.